This TCR beta chain was retrieved from a study of cytotoxic CD8 clonotypes in ibrutinib-treated CLL. Study context: Partial responders about 25, complete 2; roughly 12 progressed and about 15 stayed in remission by median roughly 73 months. Whole-study findings and limits: The study found public clonotypes uncommon, contracting or stable on treatment.

TCRdb's table, derived via immunoSEQ multiplex PCR, lists solely in-frame clones and lacks some. The sample comprises hundreds of thousands of clones, under 80% of which are singletons, and 15% rests with the top ten. This CDR3 is 15 amino acids long. With 8 bases clipped from V and 4 bases from J, the junction kept 10 bases outside the gene matches. The V gene's germline CDR1 is MNHEY and CDR2 SVGAGI. As to this clone: Its antigen is unidentified.

The J gene is TRBJ1-5, the V gene TRBV6-5, with 8 bases lining up with TRBD1. The source material was PBMCs, sampled after 24 months of ibrutinib treatment. This clonotype was sampled from a human donor with chronic lymphocytic leukemia. The CDR3 DNA reads TGTGCCAGCGGACCGACAGGGGTAGAGAATCAGCCCCAGCATTTT. Residues: CASGPTGVENQPQHF.